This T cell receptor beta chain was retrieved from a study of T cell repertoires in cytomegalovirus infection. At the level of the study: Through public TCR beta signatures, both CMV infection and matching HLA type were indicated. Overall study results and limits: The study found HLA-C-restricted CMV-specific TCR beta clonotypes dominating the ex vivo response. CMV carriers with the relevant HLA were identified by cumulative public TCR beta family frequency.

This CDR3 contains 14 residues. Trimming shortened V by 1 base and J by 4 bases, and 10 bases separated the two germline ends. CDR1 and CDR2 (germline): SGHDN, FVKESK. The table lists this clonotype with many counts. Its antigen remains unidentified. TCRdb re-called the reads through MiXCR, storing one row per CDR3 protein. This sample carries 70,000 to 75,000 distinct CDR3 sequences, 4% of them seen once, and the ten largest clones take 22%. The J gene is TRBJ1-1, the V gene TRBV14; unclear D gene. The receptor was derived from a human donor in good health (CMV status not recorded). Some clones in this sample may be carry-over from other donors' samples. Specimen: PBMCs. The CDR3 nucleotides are TGTGCCAGCAGCCAAGTCCGGGGAATCACTGAAGCTTTCTTT. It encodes CASSQVRGITEAFF.